The table lists the clone carrying this T cell receptor (beta chain) with a count of one. Additional DNA sequences in this sample encode the identical CDR3. Per the authors' pipeline: Nucleated cell counts were estimated from reference gene primer amplification. Clones were sequenced by immunoSEQ multiplex PCR, and TCRdb holds only the in-frame ones, with some missing. V and J calls and clone size are those listed in that table; D and trimming were worked out from the DNA. The table lists fewer than 150,000 clones, roughly four fifths of them singletons, with 10% to 14% in the top ten. This entry is derived from a study of blood T cell repertoires in COVID-19. Overall study: Whether acute or convalescent, the COVID-19 samples came from the United States, Italy and Spain. T cells, B-cell-depleted T cells, or PBMCs provided the cDNA or gDNA that served as material.

Trimming took 0 bases from V and 10 from J; bases not matched to a gene: 7. The CDR3 is made up of 15 amino acids. Germline V gene sequence: CDR1 SGHRS, CDR2 YFSETQ. Sample: peripheral blood. This chain links TRBV5-1 with TRBJ1-6; 7 nucleotides agree with TRBD1. The sequence derives from a human donor in a cohort sampled during active COVID-19. The chain's CDR3 is CASSLAGTVRSPLHF. DNA of the CDR3: TGCGCCAGCAGCTTGGCCGGGACAGTGCGCTCACCCCTCCACTTT. The full variable domain, completed using reference TRBV5-1 and TRBJ1-6, is KAGVTQTPRYLIKTRGQQVTLSCSPISGHRSVSWYQQTPGQGLQFLFEYFSETQRNKGNFPGRFSGRQFSNSRSEMNVSTLELGDSALYLCASSLAGTVRSPLHFGNGTRLTVT.